Shown below are 20 T cell receptor beta chains from a single sample sequenced in a study of T-cell reconstitution after alpha-beta-depleted transplantation in children. The TCRbeta library incorporated unique molecular identifiers. TCRdb recomputed calls from the PCR reads with MiXCR, one row per CDR3 protein. The sample lists 300,000 to 400,000 distinct CDR3 sequences, approximately 20% occurring once. The sequenced sample was PBMCs, mostly from graft donor cells, obtained 180 days after TCRalphabeta/CD19-depleted stem cell transplant. The receptors stem from a male patient aged 10 to 17 who had a stem cell transplant for acute lymphoblastic leukemia, so the T cells may come from the graft donor.

The chain combines TRBV28 with TRBJ1-5, with 10 bases matching TRBD1. With 2 bases clipped from V and 2 bases from J, the junction kept 21 bases outside the gene matches. Germline V gives CDR1 MDHEN, CDR2 SYDVKM. The length of the CDR3 is 22 residues. CDR3 coding DNA: TGTGCCAGCAGTTTAGGTTTTTCTCCGGGACAGGGGTTGAATTGGGGCAATCAGCCCCAGCATTTT. As protein: CASSLGFSPGQGLNWGNQPQHF.

This clonotype was seen repeatedly, ten times or more. This chain uses TRBV12-3 or TRBV12-4 with TRBJ2-7, with 8 positions matching TRBD2. V lost 2 bases, J lost 6 bases, and 9 bases stayed unmatched. CDR3 size: 15 residues. CDR3 coding DNA: TGTGCCAGCAGTTTACACGGGAGGGCCCCCGGCGAGCAGTACTTC. It codes for CASSLHGRAPGEQYF.

V gene TRBV5-1 combines with J gene TRBJ2-7; D is unclear. The CDR3 is made up of 18 amino acids. Germline V gene lookup returns CDR1 SGHRS and CDR2 YFSETQ. V lost 0 bases and J 1 base, leaving 20 bases between the germline ends. In DNA form, the CDR3 reads TGCGCCAGCAGCTTGGTAGGCGGTTGGGCGACCCCATCCTACGAGCAGTACTTC. This encodes CASSLVGGWATPSYEQYF.

This clonotype was detected a few times. The V call is TRBV7-3, the J call TRBJ2-1; TRBD2 matches 12 bases. CDR3 length equals 15 residues. Trimming removed 3 bases from V and 7 bases from J; junction bases left unmatched: 4. CDR1 and CDR2 from the germline V gene are SGHTA and FQGTGA. The CDR3 sequence: CASSFLAGGGNEQFF. The CDR3 nucleotides read TGTGCCAGCAGCTTTCTAGCGGGAGGGGGTAATGAGCAGTTCTTC.

This clonotype was counted only a few times. V and J are TRBV7-9 and TRBJ2-1; a weak D match, TRBD2 (6 bases). The germline V gene has CDR1 SEHNR and CDR2 FQNEAQ (reference sequence). The CDR3 runs to 14 residues. V was trimmed by 2 bases and J by 6 bases, leaving 11 bases between them. In nucleotides, the CDR3 is TGTGCCAGCAGCTTACCGACTAGGGGCAATGAGCAGTTCTTC. This gives the protein CASSLPTRGNEQFF.

This clonotype turned up a few times. The chain has TRBV5-1 and TRBJ1-6; 7 nucleotides agree with TRBD1. Germline-derived CDR1 and CDR2 are SGHRS and YFSETQ. The CDR3 is made up of 15 amino acids. The trim removed 4 bases at V and 8 bases at J, leaving 9 bases unmatched. As DNA, the CDR3 is TGCGCCAGCAGCCGCGGGACAGTCCTTGATTCACCCCTCCACTTT. Protein sequence: CASSRGTVLDSPLHF.

This chain uses TRBV6-4 with TRBJ1-2; a weak D match, TRBD1 (5 bases). The V end lost 3 bases, the J end lost 2 bases, and 7 bases lay between the germline ends. Germline V gene data show CDR1 as MRHNA and CDR2 as SNTAGT. The length of the CDR3 is 13 residues. The CDR3 loop reads CASSETANYGYTF. As DNA, the CDR3 is TGTGCCAGCAGTGAGACAGCCAACTATGGCTACACCTTC.

This sequence joins TRBV14 and TRBJ2-7, with a tentative D call TRBD2 (5 bases). CDR1 SGHDN and CDR2 FVKESK come from the germline V gene. The CDR3 totals 15 residues. V gave up 0 bases and J gave up 4 bases, with 13 bases separating them. The CDR3 region has the DNA TGTGCCAGCAGCCAAGATCTGTCGGGAAGATACGAGCAGTACTTC. Protein: CASSQDLSGRYEQYF.

The gene calls are TRBV10-1 and TRBJ2-5; D might be TRBD1 (6 bases). V dropped 6 bases and J dropped 5 bases, with 22 bases sitting between them. CDR1 is WNHNN and CDR2 is SYGVQD in the germline V gene (reference sequence). The CDR3 sequence is 16 residues long. The DNA for the CDR3 is TGCGCCAGCAGCGACGGACAGCCCGTGTTAGGGGAGACCCAGTACTTC. Amino acid sequence: CASSDGQPVLGETQYF.

CDR3 in amino acids: CASSLNAGNTIYF. In nucleotides, the CDR3 is TGTGCCAGCAGCTTAAACGCAGGAAACACCATATATTTT. V and J are TRBV7-3 and TRBJ1-3; no clear D. Germline loops: CDR1 SGHTA, CDR2 FQGTGA. V lost 1 base to trimming and J lost 4 bases, with 5 bases between them. The CDR3 totals 13 residues.

This clonotype was counted a few times. The rearrangement joins TRBV15 to TRBJ2-7; 8 bases agree with TRBD1. The length of the CDR3 is 14 residues. Germline loops: CDR1 LNHNV, CDR2 YYDKDF (reference sequence). The V gene end was trimmed by 5 bases and the J gene end by 5 bases; junction bases not matched to a gene: 8. CDR3: CATSRGQGFNEQYF. For the CDR3, the DNA is TGTGCCACCAGCCGTGGACAGGGATTCAACGAGCAGTACTTC.

Remarks on this clonotype: At one boundary the junction diverges from the germline segment, which might be a read error. As DNA, the CDR3 is TGTGCCAGCAGATTAGGACAGGATCCTGGAAACACCATATATTTT. It specifies CASRLGQDPGNTIYF. This chain joins TRBV12-3 or TRBV12-4 and TRBJ1-3; TRBD1 aligns across 7 bases. This CDR3 is built from 15 residues.

This chain connects TRBV7-3 to TRBJ2-7, with 7 bases matching TRBD2. There are 14 residues in the CDR3. Looked up from germline, CDR1 is SGHTA and CDR2 is FQGTGA. The trim removed 2 bases at V and 4 bases at J, leaving 5 bases unmatched. CDR3: CASSLFGTTYEQYF. The CDR3 bases are TGTGCCAGCAGCTTATTTGGGACTACTTACGAGCAGTACTTC. The full variable domain, with the rest looked up from reference TRBV7-3 and TRBJ2-7, is GAGVSQTPSNKVTEKGKYVELRCDPISGHTALYWYRQSLGQGPEFLIYFQGTGAADDSGLPNDRFFAVRPEGSVSTLKIQRTERGDSAVYLCASSLFGTTYEQYFGPGTRLTVT.

This chain joins TRBV6-1 and TRBJ2-1; 8 nucleotides align to TRBD2. Germline loops: CDR1 MNHNS, CDR2 SASEGT. Trimming removed 4 bases from V and 2 bases from J; junction bases left unmatched: 7. This CDR3 contains 16 residues. CDR3 in DNA: TGTGCCAGCAGTGTTTCACTAGCGGAGGCCTACAATGAGCAGTTCTTC. It is translated as CASSVSLAEAYNEQFF.

The chain couples TRBV24-1 to TRBJ2-3; 10 bases fit TRBD2. CDR3 length equals 16 residues. Germline CDR1 and CDR2: KGHDR and SFDVKD. Trimming removed 4 bases from V and 1 base from J; junction bases left unmatched: 4. The DNA for the CDR3 is TGTGCCACCAGTGACTCCGGGACTAGCGGCACAGATACGCAGTATTTT. Residues: CATSDSGTSGTDTQYF.

The chain carries TRBV28 and TRBJ2-2; the match to TRBD2 covers 10 bases. The CDR3 consists of 17 residues. CDR1 is MDHEN, CDR2 SYDVKM, per germline. J gave up 6 bases and V 3 bases, and 10 bases lay outside the gene matches. The CDR3 loop is CASSFTLSSGSSGELFF. For the CDR3, the DNA is TGTGCCAGCAGTTTTACTCTTTCTAGCGGGAGTTCCGGGGAGCTGTTTTTT.

The V and J genes are TRBV5-1 and TRBJ2-5; 7 nucleotides agree with TRBD1. CDR3 size: 14 residues. Germline V lookup: CDR1 SGHRS, CDR2 YFSETQ. J was trimmed by 7 bases and V by 0 bases; bases with no gene match: 6. CDR3: CASSLETGEWTQYF. The CDR3 region has the DNA TGCGCCAGCAGCTTGGAAACAGGGGAATGGACCCAGTACTTC.

This clonotype turned up a few times. Here the CDR3 reads CASSSRWGRGPSSGNTIYF. Here the CDR3 DNA reads TGTGCCAGCAGTTCCCGGTGGGGCAGGGGGCCGAGCTCTGGAAACACCATATATTTT. The chain joins TRBV27 to TRBJ1-3; 8 nucleotides line up with TRBD1. The V and J ends lost 4 bases and 0 bases, in that order; junction bases with no gene match: 14. The CDR3 has 19 residues. Germline CDR1 and CDR2: MNHEY and SMNVEV (reference sequence).

The V gene is TRBV29-1, the J gene TRBJ2-1, with 7 bases identical to TRBD2. The V gene end was trimmed by 0 bases and the J gene end by 2 bases; junction bases not matched to a gene: 1. This CDR3 spans 14 amino acids. Per the germline V gene, CDR1 is SQVTM and CDR2 is ANQGSEA. CDR3 in DNA: TGCAGCGTTGAAGAGGGGGGGGCCTACAATGAGCAGTTCTTC. Protein product: CSVEEGGAYNEQFF.

The gene calls are TRBV6-2 or TRBV6-3 and TRBJ2-7; 9 bases map to TRBD2. Germline assignment: CDR1 MNHEY and CDR2 SVGEGT. The junction had 10 bases not matched to a gene; V was cut back by 3 bases and J by 4 bases. This CDR3 is 16 amino acids long. The CDR3 bases are TGTGCCAGCAGTTATGGGAGAATAGCGGGAGCATACGAGCAGTACTTC. Translated: CASSYGRIAGAYEQYF.